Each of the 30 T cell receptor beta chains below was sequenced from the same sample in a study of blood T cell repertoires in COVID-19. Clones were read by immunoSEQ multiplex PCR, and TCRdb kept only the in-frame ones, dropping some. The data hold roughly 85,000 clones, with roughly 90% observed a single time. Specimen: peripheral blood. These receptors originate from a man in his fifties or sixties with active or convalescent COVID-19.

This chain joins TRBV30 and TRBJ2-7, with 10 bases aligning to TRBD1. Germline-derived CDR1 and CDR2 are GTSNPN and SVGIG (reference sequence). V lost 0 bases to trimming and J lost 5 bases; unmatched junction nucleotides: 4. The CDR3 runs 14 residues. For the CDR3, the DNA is TGTGCCTGGAGTGTCGGGGACAGGGGACACGAGCAGTACTTC. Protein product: CAWSVGDRGHEQYF.

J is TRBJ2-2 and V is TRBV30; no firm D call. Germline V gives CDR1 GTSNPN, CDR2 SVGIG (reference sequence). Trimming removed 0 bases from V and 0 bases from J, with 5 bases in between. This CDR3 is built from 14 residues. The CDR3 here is CAWSVHANTGELFF. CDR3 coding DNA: TGTGCCTGGAGTGTACATGCGAACACCGGGGAGCTGTTTTTT.

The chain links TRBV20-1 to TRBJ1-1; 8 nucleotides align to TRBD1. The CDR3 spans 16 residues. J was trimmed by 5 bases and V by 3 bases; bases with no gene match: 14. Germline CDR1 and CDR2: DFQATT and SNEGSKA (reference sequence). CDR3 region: CSASTGTGGTRTEAFF. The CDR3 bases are TGCAGTGCTAGTACCGGGACAGGAGGAACTCGGACTGAAGCTTTCTTT.

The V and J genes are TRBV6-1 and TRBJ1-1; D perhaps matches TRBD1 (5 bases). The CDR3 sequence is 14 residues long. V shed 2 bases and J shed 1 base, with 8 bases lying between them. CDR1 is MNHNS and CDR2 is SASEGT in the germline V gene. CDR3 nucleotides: TGTGCCAGCAGTGAATTAAGGGGGAACACTGAAGCTTTCTTT. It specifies CASSELRGNTEAFF.

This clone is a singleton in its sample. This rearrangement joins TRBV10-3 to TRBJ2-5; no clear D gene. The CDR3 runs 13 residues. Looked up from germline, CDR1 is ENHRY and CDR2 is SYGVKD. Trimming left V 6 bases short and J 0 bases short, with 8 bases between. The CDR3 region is CAISPRNQETQYF. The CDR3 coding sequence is TGTGCCATCAGCCCCAGAAACCAAGAGACCCAGTACTTC.

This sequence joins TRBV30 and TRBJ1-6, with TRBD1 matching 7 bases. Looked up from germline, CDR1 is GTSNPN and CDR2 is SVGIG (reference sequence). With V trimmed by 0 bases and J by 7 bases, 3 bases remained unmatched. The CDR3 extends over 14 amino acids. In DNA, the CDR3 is TGTGCCTGGAGTGTGGGACAGCAGAATTCACCCCTCCACTTT. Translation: CAWSVGQQNSPLHF.

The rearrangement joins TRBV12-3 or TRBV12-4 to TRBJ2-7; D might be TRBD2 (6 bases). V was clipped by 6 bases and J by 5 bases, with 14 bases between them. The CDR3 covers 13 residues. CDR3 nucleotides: TGTGCCAGCAGCCGGACTATTACTCACGAGCAGTACTTC. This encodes CASSRTITHEQYF.

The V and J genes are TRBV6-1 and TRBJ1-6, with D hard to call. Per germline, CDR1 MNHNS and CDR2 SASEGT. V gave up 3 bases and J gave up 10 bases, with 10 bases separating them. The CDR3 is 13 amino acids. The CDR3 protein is CASSDGGGSPLHF. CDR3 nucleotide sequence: TGTGCCAGCAGTGACGGTGGAGGCTCACCCCTCCACTTT.

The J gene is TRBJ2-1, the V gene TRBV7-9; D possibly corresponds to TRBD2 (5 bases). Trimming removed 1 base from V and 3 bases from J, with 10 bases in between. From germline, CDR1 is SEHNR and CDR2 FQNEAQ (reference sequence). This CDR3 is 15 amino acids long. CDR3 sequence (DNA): TGTGCCAGCAGCTTAGGAAGCGGATTCTACAATGAGCAGTTCTTC. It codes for CASSLGSGFYNEQFF.

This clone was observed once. The CDR3 DNA reads as TGTGCCAGCAGCCCCGGGAGGGACACTTATCCGTATGGCTACACCTTC. Amino acids: CASSPGRDTYPYGYTF. The chain has TRBV11-2 and TRBJ1-2, with D perhaps matching TRBD1 (6 bases). Germline loops: CDR1 SGHAT, CDR2 FQNNGV. The CDR3 totals 16 residues. V was pared by 5 bases and J by 5 bases, with 21 bases between.

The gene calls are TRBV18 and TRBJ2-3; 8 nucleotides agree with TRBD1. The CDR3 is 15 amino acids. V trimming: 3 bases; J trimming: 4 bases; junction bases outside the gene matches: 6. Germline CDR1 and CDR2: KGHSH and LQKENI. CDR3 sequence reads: CASSPKAGGPDTQYF. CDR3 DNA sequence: TGTGCCAGCTCACCTAAGGCAGGGGGCCCAGATACGCAGTATTTT.

The DNA of the CDR3 is TGTGCCAGTAGTATAGTACCCGGGAACACCGGGGAGCTGTTTTTT. Translating gives CASSIVPGNTGELFF. The chain has TRBV19 and TRBJ2-2; no definite D call. V lost 1 base and J 1 base, leaving 7 bases between the germline ends. The CDR3 extends over 15 amino acids. The germline CDR1 and CDR2 sequences are LNHDA and SQIVND (reference sequence).

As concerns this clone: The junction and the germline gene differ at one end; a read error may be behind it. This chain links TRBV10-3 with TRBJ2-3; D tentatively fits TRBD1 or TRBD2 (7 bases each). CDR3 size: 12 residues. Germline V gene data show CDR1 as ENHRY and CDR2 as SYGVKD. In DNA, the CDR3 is TGTGCGATCAGGGGGGGGACAGATACGCAGTATTTT. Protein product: CAIRGGTDTQYF.

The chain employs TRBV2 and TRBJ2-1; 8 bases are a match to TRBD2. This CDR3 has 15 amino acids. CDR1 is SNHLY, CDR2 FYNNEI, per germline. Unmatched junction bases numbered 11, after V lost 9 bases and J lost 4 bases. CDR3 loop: CASGRILADYNEQFF. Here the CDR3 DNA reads TGTGCCAGTGGAAGGATACTAGCGGATTACAATGAGCAGTTCTTC.

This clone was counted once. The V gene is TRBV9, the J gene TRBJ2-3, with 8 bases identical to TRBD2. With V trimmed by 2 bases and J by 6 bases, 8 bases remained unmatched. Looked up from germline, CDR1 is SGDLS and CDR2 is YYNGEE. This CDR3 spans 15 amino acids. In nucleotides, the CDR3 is TGTGCCAGCAGCGTCCTTAGCGGGGAATCCGATACGCAGTATTTT. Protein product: CASSVLSGESDTQYF.

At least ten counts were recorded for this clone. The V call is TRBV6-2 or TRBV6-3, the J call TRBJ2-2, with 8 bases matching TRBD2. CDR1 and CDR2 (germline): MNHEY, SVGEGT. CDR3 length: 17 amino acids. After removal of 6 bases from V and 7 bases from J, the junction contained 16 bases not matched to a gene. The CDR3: CASSLGTRAFWGGELFF. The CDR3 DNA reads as TGTGCCAGCAGCCTTGGGACTAGAGCCTTTTGGGGCGGGGAGCTGTTTTTT.

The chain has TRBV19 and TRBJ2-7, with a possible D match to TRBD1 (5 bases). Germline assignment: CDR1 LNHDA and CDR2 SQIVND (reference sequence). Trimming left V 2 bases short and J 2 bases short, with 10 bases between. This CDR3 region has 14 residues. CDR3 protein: CASSISQGPYEQYF. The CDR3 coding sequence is TGTGCCAGTAGTATAAGTCAGGGCCCCTACGAGCAGTACTTC.

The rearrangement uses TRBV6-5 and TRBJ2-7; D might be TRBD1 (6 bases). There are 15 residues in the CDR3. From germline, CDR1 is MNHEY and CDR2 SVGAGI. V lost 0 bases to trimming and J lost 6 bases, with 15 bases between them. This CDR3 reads CASSYSKQGQIEQYF. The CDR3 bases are TGTGCCAGCAGTTACTCTAAACAGGGACAAATCGAGCAGTACTTC.

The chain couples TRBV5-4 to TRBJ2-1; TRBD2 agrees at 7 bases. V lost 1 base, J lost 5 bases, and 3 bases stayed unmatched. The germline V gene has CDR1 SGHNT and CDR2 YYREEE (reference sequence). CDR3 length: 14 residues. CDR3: CASSLRTRNNEQFF. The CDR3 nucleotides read TGTGCCAGCAGCTTGAGGACTAGAAACAATGAGCAGTTCTTC.

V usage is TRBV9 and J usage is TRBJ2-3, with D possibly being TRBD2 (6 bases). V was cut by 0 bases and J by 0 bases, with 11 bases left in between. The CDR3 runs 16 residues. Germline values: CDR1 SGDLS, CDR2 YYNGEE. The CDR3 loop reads CASSVASGVSTDTQYF. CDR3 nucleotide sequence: TGTGCCAGCAGCGTAGCTTCGGGGGTTAGCACAGATACGCAGTATTTT.

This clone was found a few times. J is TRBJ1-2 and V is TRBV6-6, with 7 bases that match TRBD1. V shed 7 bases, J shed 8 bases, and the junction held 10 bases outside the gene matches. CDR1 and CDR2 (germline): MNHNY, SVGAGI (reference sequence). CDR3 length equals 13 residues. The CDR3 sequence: CASNPGPGGGYTF. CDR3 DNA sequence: TGTGCCAGCAACCCGGGACCAGGGGGGGGCTACACCTTC.

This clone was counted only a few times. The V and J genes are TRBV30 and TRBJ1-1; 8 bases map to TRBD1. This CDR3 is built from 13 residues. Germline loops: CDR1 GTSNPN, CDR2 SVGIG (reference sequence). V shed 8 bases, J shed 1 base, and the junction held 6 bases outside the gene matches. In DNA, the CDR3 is TGTGCCCGAAACGACAGGGGGAACACTGAAGCTTTCTTT. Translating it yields CARNDRGNTEAFF.

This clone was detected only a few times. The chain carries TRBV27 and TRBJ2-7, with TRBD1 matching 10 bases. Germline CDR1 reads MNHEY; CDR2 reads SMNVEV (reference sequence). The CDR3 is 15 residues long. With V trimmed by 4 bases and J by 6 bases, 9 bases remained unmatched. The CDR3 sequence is CASSYSGQGYFEQYF. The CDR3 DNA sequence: TGTGCCAGCAGTTATTCGGGACAGGGGTACTTCGAGCAGTACTTC.

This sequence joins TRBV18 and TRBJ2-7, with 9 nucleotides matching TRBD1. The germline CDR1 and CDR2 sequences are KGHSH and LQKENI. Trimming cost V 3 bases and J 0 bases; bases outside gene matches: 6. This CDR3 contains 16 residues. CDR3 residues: CASSPLGTGSSYEQYF. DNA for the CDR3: TGTGCCAGCTCACCGCTAGGGACAGGGAGCTCCTACGAGCAGTACTTC.

DNA for the CDR3: TGTGCCAGCAGCTTGACCCAGGCGGGGGCCAACGTCCTGACTTTC. It codes for CASSLTQAGANVLTF. The chain carries TRBV5-6 and TRBJ2-6, with D uncertain. The CDR3 extends over 15 amino acids. The ends were cut back, 1 base at V and 4 bases at J, with 9 bases in the middle. Germline lookup yields CDR1 SGHDT and CDR2 YYEEEE.

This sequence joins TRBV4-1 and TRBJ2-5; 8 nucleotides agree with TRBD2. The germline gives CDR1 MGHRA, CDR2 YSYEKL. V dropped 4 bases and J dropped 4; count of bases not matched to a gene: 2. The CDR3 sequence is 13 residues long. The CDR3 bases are TGCGCCAGCAGCCTCCTAGCGGGAGAGACCCAGTACTTC. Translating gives CASSLLAGETQYF.

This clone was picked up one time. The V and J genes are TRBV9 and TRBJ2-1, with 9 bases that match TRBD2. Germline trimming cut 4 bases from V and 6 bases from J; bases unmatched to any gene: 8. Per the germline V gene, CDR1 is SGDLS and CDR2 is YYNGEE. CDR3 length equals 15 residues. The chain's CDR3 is CASSTTSGSLNEQFF. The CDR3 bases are TGTGCCAGCAGCACAACTAGCGGGTCTCTCAATGAGCAGTTCTTC.

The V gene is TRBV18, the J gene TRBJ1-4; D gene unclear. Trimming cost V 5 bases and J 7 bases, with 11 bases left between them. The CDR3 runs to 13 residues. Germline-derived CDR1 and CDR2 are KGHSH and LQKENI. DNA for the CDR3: TGTGCCAGCTCAGGACCGGGAGGTGAAAAACTGTTTTTT. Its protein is CASSGPGGEKLFF.

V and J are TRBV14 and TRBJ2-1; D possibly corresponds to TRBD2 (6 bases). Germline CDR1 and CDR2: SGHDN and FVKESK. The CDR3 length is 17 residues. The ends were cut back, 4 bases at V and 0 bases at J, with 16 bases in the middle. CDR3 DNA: TGTGCCAGCAGCCGTGGGACTTTATTAAGCTCCTACAATGAGCAGTTCTTC. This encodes CASSRGTLLSSYNEQFF.

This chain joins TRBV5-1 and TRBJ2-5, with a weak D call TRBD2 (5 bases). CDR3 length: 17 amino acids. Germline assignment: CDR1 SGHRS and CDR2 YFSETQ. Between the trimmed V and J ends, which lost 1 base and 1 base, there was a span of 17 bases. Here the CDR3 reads CASSLSTGGRVQETQYF. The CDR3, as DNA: TGCGCCAGCAGCTTGTCTACCGGAGGCCGGGTCCAAGAGACCCAGTACTTC.